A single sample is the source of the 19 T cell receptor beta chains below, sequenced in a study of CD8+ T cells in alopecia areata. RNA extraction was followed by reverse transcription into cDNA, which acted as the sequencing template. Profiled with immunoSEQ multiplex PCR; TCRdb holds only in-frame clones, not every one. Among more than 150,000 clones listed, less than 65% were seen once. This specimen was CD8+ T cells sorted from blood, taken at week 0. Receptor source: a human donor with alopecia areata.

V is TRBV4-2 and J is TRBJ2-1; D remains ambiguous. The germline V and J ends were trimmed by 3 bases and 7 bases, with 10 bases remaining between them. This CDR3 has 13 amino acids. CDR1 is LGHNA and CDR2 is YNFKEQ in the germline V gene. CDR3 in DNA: TGTGCCAGCAGCCAGGGTGTGGCGAATGAGCAGTTCTTC. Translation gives CASSQGVANEQFF.

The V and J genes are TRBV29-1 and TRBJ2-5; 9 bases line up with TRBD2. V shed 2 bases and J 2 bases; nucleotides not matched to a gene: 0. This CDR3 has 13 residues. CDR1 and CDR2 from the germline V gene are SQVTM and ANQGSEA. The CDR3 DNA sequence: TGCAGCGTTGAAACTAGCGGGCAAGAGACCCAGTACTTC. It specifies CSVETSGQETQYF.

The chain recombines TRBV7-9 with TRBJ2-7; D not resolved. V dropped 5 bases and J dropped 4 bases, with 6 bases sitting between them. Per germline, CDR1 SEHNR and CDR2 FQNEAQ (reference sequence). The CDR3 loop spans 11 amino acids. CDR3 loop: CASSPMYEQYF. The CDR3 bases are TGTGCCAGCAGCCCGATGTACGAGCAGTACTTC.

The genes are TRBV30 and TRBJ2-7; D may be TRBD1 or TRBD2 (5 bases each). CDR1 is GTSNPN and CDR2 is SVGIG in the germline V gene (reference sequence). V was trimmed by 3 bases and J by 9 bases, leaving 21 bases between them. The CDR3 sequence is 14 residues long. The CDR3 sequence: CAWSPGTQFGGQYF. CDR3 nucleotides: TGTGCCTGGAGCCCCGGGACGCAGTTCGGAGGGCAGTACTTC.

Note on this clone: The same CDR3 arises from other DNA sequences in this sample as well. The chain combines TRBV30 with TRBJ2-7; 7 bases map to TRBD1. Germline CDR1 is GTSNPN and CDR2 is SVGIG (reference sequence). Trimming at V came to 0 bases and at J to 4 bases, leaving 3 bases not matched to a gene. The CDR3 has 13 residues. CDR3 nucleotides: TGTGCCTGGAGTGTGGGCAGGGGGTACGAGCAGTACTTC. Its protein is CAWSVGRGYEQYF.

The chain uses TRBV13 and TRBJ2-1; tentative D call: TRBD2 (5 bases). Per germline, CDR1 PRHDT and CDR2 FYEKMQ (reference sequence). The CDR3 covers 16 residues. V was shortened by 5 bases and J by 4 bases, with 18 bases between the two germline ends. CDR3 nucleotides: TGTGCCAGCAGCCCCCCACGGGAAAGGGAATACAATGAGCAGTTCTTC. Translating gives CASSPPREREYNEQFF.

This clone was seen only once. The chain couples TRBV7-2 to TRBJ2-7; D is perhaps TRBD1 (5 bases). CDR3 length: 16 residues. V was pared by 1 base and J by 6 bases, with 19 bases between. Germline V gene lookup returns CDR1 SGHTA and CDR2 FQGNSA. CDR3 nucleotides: TGTGCCAGCAGCTTAGATCTGAATGTGGGGCAGCTCGAGCAGTACTTC. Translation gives CASSLDLNVGQLEQYF. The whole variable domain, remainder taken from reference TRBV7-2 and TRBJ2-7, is GAGVSQSPSNKVTEKGKDVELRCDPISGHTALYWYRQSLGQGLEFLIYFQGNSAPDKSGLPSDRFSAERTGGSVSTLTIQRTQQEDSAVYLCASSLDLNVGQLEQYFGPGTRLTVT.

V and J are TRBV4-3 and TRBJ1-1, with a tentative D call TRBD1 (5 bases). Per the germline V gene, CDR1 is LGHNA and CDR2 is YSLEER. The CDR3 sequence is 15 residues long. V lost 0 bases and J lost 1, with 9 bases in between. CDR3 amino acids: CASSQDSRENTEAFF. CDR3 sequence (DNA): TGCGCCAGCAGCCAAGATTCCAGGGAGAACACTGAAGCTTTCTTT.

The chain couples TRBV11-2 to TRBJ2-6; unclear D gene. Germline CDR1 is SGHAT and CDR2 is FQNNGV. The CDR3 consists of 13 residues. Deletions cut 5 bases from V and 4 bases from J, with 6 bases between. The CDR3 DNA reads TGTGCCAGCAGCCCGGAAGGGGCCAACGTCCTGACTTTC. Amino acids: CASSPEGANVLTF.

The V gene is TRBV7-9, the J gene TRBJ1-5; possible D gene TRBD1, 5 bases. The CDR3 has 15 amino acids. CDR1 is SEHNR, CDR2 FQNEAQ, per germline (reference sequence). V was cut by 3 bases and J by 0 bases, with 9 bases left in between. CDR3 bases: TGTGCCAGCAGCTTTGGGACGGATAGCAATCAGCCCCAGCATTTT. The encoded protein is CASSFGTDSNQPQHF. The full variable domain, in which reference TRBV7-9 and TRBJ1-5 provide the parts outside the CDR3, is DTGVSQNPRHKITKRGQNVTFRCDPISEHNRLYWYRQTLGQGPEFLTYFQNEAQLEKSRLLSDRFSAERPKGSFSTLEIQRTEQGDSAMYLCASSFGTDSNQPQHFGDGTRLSIL.

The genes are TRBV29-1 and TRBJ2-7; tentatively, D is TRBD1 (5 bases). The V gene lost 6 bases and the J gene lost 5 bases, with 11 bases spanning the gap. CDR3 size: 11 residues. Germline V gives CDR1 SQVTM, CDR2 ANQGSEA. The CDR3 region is CSVGAGNEQYF. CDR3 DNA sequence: TGCAGCGTAGGGGCAGGGAACGAGCAGTACTTC.

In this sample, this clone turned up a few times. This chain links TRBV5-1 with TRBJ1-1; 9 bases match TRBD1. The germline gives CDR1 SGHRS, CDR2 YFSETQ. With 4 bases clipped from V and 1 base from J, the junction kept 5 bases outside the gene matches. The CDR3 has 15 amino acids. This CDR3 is CASSPWTGANTEAFF. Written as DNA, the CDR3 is TGCGCCAGCAGCCCGTGGACAGGGGCGAACACTGAAGCTTTCTTT.

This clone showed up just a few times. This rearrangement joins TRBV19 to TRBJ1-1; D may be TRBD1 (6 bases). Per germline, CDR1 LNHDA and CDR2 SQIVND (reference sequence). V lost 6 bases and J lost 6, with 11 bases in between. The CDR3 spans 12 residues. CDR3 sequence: CASRLGGSEAFF. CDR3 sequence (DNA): TGTGCCAGTAGACTGGGGGGCTCTGAAGCTTTCTTT.

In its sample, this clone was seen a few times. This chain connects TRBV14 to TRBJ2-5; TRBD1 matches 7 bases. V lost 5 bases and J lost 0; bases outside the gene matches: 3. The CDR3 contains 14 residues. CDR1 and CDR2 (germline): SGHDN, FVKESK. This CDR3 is CASSEDRYQETQYF. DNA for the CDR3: TGTGCCAGCAGCGAGGACAGGTACCAAGAGACCCAGTACTTC.

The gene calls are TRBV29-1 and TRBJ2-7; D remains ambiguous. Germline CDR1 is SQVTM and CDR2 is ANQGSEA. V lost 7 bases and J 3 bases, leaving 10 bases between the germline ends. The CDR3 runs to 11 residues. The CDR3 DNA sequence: TGCAGCGGAAGGGTTAACTACGAGCAGTACTTC. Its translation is CSGRVNYEQYF.

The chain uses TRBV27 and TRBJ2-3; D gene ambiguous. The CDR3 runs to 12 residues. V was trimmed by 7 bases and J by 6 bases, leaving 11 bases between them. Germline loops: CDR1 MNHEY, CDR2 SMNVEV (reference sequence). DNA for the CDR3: TGTGCCAGCACTAACAGTGCTGATACGCAGTATTTT. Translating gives CASTNSADTQYF.

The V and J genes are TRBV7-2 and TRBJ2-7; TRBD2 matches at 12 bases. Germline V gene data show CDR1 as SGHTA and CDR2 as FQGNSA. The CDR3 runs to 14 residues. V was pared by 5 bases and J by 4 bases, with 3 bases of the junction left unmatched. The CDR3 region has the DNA TGTGCCAGCAGCATCGGGACTAGCGGGTACGAGCAGTACTTC. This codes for CASSIGTSGYEQYF.

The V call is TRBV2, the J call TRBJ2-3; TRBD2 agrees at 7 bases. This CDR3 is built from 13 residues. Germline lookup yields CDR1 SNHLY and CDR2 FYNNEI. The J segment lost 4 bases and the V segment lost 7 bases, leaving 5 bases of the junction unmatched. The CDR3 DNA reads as TGTGCCAGCATGACTAGCTCGGCAGATACGCAGTATTTT. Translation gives CASMTSSADTQYF.

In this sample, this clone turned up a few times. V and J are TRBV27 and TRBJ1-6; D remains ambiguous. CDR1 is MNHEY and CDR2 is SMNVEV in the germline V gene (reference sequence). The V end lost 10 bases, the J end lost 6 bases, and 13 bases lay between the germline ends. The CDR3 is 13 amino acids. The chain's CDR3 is CATSLGFNSPLHF. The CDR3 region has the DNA TGTGCCACGTCTTTAGGGTTTAATTCACCCCTCCACTTT.